This T cell receptor beta chain is drawn from a study of CD8 T cells in ankylosing spondylitis. This clonotype occurred a few times. As yet, its antigen is unknown. The study's findings and limits: Clones that were linked to disease were CD8+ and were relatively rare in peripheral blood.

The CDR3 length is 14 residues. V was clipped by 4 bases and J by 2 bases, with 10 bases between them. Germline V gene data show CDR1 as SEHNR and CDR2 as FQNEAQ (reference sequence). TCRdb reanalysed the 5' RACE reads using MiXCR and keeps one entry per CDR3 protein. Counted here are 150,000 to 200,000 distinct CDR3 sequences, roughly 10% occurring once; the ten biggest clones make up roughly 16%. The source material was blood, either unsorted or a sorted T cell fraction (not recorded which). The chain is built from TRBV7-9 and TRBJ2-3, with unresolved D. This clonotype was sampled from a female donor with ankylosing spondylitis or in good health (not recorded which). CDR3 in DNA: TGTGCCAGCAGCTCCTCAGCAAACACAGATACGCAGTATTTT. Translated: CASSSSANTDTQYF.